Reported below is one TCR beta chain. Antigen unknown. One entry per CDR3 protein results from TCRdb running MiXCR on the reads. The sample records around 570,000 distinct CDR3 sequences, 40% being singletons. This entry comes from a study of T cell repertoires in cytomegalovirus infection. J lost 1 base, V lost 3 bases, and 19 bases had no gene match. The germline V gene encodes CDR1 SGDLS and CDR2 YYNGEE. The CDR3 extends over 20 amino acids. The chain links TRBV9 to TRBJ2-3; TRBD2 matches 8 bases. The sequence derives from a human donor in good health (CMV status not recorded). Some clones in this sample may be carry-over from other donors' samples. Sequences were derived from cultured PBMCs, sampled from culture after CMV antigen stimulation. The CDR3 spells CASSGEGSASGHRGTDTQYF. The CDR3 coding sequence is TGTGCCAGCAGCGGAGAGGGTTCGGCTAGCGGGCACAGAGGCACAGATACGCAGTATTTT.